This entry is about one T cell receptor beta chain. The data originate from a study of T-cell memory formation after mild COVID-19. A single record per CDR3 protein comes from TCRdb applying MiXCR to the 5' RACE reads. Among approximately 500,000 distinct CDR3 sequences listed, approximately 23% were seen once. This CDR3 spans 12 amino acids. The V end was cut by 8 bases, the J end by 5 bases, with 15 bases between. Germline CDR1 SQVTM, CDR2 ANQGSEA. The V and J genes are TRBV29-1 and TRBJ2-5; tentatively, D is TRBD2 (5 bases). Sequenced input: PBMCs or a T cell subset sorted from them (not recorded which). The clonotype was recovered from an adult woman who had mild COVID-19 (a few samples of this study predate the infection). Cell type and time point are not known. The CDR3 sequence: CSHSEWRETQYF. DNA for the CDR3: TGCAGCCATAGCGAGTGGAGGGAGACCCAGTACTTC. Combining the CDR3 with reference TRBV29-1 and TRBJ2-5 gives the whole variable domain SAVISQKPSRDICQRGTSLTIQCQVDSQVTMMFWYRQQPGQSLTLIATANQGSEATYESGFVIDKFPISRPNLTFSTLTVSNMSPEDSSIYLCSHSEWRETQYFGPGTRLLVL.